The present T cell receptor beta chain was sequenced within a study of CXCR3-negative and CXCR3-positive naive CD8 T cells. The CDR3 is made up of 20 amino acids. CDR1 ENHRY and CDR2 SYGVKD come from the germline V gene. cDNA libraries for TRB were generated by 5' RACE incorporating UMI labels. TCRdb re-called the 5' RACE reads; every CDR3 protein appears as one record, without DNA. The sample holds fewer than 80,000 distinct CDR3 sequences. Material: naive CXCR3- CD8+ T cells from blood. The sample's subset: CD45RO-CCR7+CD27+CD95- naive CD8+ T cells lacking CXCR3 (TNR3-). The clonotype comes from a human donor in good health. Some clones in this sample may be carry-over from other donors' samples. The genes are TRBV10-3 and TRBJ2-2; TCRdb's assignment of TRBD2 cannot be checked, as there is no DNA. The CDR3 protein is CAISAPGTASAAPNTGELFF.